These 8 T cell receptor beta chains originate from one sample sequenced in a study of T cell repertoires in cytomegalovirus infection (dated by TCRdb to about 2019). No cognate antigen is known for these TCRs. What this sample's treatment or condition label stands for: in vitro stimulation with specific CMV peptide epitopes to enrich CMV-specific T cells. Sequencing used an Illumina HiSeq 1500. TCRdb ran its own pipeline on the public reads, namely fastp trimming at Q25 and MiXCR clone calling, and kept in-frame beta chains. Every entry covers one CDR3 protein and lists the most common genes and DNA from its rows. The sample table holds about 920,000 distinct CDR3 sequences, of which 31% were seen once. Around 15% of the sample is in the top ten clones. Sequencing used cultured CD8+ T cells from PBMCs, obtained from culture after CMV antigen stimulation. These receptors were collected from a human donor in good health (CMV status not recorded). Some clones in this sample may be carry-over from other donors' samples.

The V gene is TRBV7-2, the J gene TRBJ2-5, with 8 bases identical to TRBD2. Looked up from germline, CDR1 is SGHTA and CDR2 is FQGNSA. This CDR3 comprises 17 residues. V dropped 1 base and J dropped 5; count of bases not matched to a gene: 12. The chain's CDR3 is CASSLGLLLAGRETQYF. The CDR3, as DNA: TGTGCCAGCAGCTTAGGTTTGCTTTTAGCGGGGCGGGAGACCCAGTACTTC.

There are a few counts of this clonotype. The chain combines TRBV7-6 with TRBJ2-5; the match to TRBD2 covers 8 bases. This CDR3 is 14 amino acids long. The V segment lost 7 bases and the J segment 4 bases; nucleotides outside the gene matches: 8. Germline CDR1 reads SGHVS; CDR2 reads FNYEAQ. CDR3 bases: TGTGCCAGCACCCCGGCGGGAGGTATAGAGACCCAGTACTTC. Protein product: CASTPAGGIETQYF.

This chain uses TRBV3-1 with TRBJ1-3; 8 nucleotides agree with TRBD1. The trim removed 5 bases at V and 8 bases at J, leaving 11 bases unmatched. Germline values: CDR1 LGHDT, CDR2 YNNKEL (reference sequence). The CDR3 runs to 15 residues. CDR3 DNA: TGTGCCAGCAGCAAGAAGTTGACAGGGGTAGACACCATATATTTT. Its protein product is CASSKKLTGVDTIYF.

The J gene is TRBJ2-1, the V gene TRBV4-1; 8 bases align to TRBD2. The CDR3 covers 15 residues. V gave up 2 bases and J gave up 5 bases; unmatched junction bases: 5. Germline assignment: CDR1 MGHRA and CDR2 YSYEKL. CDR3: CASSQLGGANNEQFF. CDR3 nucleotides: TGCGCCAGCAGCCAACTCGGGGGGGCCAACAATGAGCAGTTCTTC.

The chain recombines TRBV4-1 with TRBJ2-2, with D maybe TRBD1 (5 bases). The V end was cut by 0 bases, the J end by 4 bases, with 18 bases between. Germline CDR1 is MGHRA and CDR2 is YSYEKL. There are 18 residues in the CDR3. CDR3 amino acids: CASSQEPPGSIATGELFF. The CDR3 DNA reads as TGCGCCAGCAGCCAAGAACCGCCAGGGTCAATCGCCACCGGGGAGCTGTTTTTT.

This chain connects TRBV27 to TRBJ2-7; D gene unclear. Germline CDR1 MNHEY, CDR2 SMNVEV (reference sequence). This CDR3 is built from 14 residues. Trimming left V 3 bases short and J 4 bases short, with 13 bases between. CDR3 amino acids: CASSFGVDEYEQYF. The CDR3 region has the DNA TGTGCCAGCAGTTTTGGAGTGGACGAGTACGAGCAGTACTTC.

V and J are TRBV7-8 and TRBJ2-2; 14 bases fit TRBD2. Losses at the gene ends were 4 bases for V and 4 bases for J; bases not matched to a gene: 8. Germline V lookup: CDR1 SGHVS, CDR2 FQNEAQ. The CDR3 runs to 18 residues. CDR3 sequence reads: CASSSRLAGGRITGELFF. Written as DNA, the CDR3 is TGTGCCAGCAGCTCCCGACTAGCGGGGGGGCGGATCACCGGGGAGCTGTTTTTT.

This clonotype has just a few counts. This chain joins TRBV7-9 and TRBJ1-2; tentative D call: TRBD1 (6 bases). From germline, CDR1 is SEHNR and CDR2 FQNEAQ (reference sequence). Trimming removed 3 bases at V and 8 bases at J, with 13 bases between. The length of the CDR3 is 13 residues. CDR3 amino acids: CASSLAQGRGYTF. CDR3 nucleotide sequence: TGTGCCAGCAGCTTGGCCCAGGGGAGAGGCTACACCTTC.